This record concerns one T cell receptor beta chain sequence. Germline V gene lookup returns CDR1 SGHRS and CDR2 YFSETQ. The V segment lost 0 bases and the J segment 5 bases; nucleotides outside the gene matches: 8. The CDR3 extends over 15 amino acids. In the authors' methods: Amplification from reference gene primers served as the basis for estimated nucleated cell counts. This table comes from immunoSEQ multiplex PCR, and its TCRdb copy is limited to in-frame clones, with some not included. From that table come the V and J calls and clone size; the DNA was used to work out D and trimming. The sample lists around 150,000 clones, about 92% occurring once. The data are from a study of blood T cell repertoires in COVID-19. Study overall: Sample material is recorded as cDNA or gDNA derived from T cells, B-cell-depleted T cells, or PBMCs.

V gene TRBV5-1 combines with J gene TRBJ2-7; 7 bases map to TRBD1. The clonotype originates from a man between 60 and 75 years old with active or convalescent COVID-19. Material: peripheral blood. The CDR3 DNA is TGCGCCAGCAGCTTGGCTGACAGGGAAGGGGACGAGCAGTACTTC. Residues: CASSLADREGDEQYF.